This T cell receptor (beta chain) came from a study of blood T cell repertoires in COVID-19. Study summary: Samples taken during acute and convalescent COVID-19 were collected in the United States, Italy and Spain.

Clinical history reported by participants formed the basis on which cohorts were assigned. The CDR3 is made up of 18 amino acids. V was trimmed by 3 bases and J by 0 bases, leaving 20 bases between them. In germline, CDR1 is MNHEY, CDR2 SMNVEV (reference sequence). Assay used: immunoSEQ multiplex PCR; TCRdb lists only in-frame clones, some missing. The profile covers under 150,000 clones, with 75% to 90% appearing a single time and 15% to 20% taken by the ten largest. This chain connects TRBV27 to TRBJ1-2; D is unclear. Sequencing used PBMCs or T cells enriched from blood (not recorded which). This receptor was obtained from a man in his thirties or forties who had recovered from COVID-19. The CDR3: CASSFLQNLETTNYGYTF. The CDR3 DNA sequence: TGTGCCAGCAGTTTCTTGCAGAACCTCGAAACAACTAACTATGGCTACACCTTC.